This T cell receptor (beta chain) was sequenced in a study of cytomegalovirus exposure and HLA in healthy donors. Study-wide results and caveats: Some TCR beta chains (over 150 of them) were listed as cytomegalovirus-associated.

PCR employed 60 Vbeta and 13 Jbeta primers. Sequencing used immunoSEQ multiplex PCR; TCRdb keeps in-frame clones, though not all of them. Counted here are fewer than 80,000 clones, 74% occurring once; the ten biggest clones make up approximately 10%. With regard to this clone: Its specificity is unknown.

Germline V lookup: CDR1 SGHRS, CDR2 YFSETQ. The CDR3 contains 13 residues. Trimming shortened V by 4 bases and J by 3 bases, and 11 bases separated the two germline ends. The V and J genes are TRBV5-1 and TRBJ2-7, with a weak D call TRBD1 (6 bases). The receptor comes from a woman aged 55 to 70 in good health and CMV-seropositive. The sample taken for sequencing was PBMCs. The CDR3 DNA follows: TGCGCCAGCAGCCCAGGGGTCGGCTACGAGCAGTACTTC. Translated, it gives CASSPGVGYEQYF.